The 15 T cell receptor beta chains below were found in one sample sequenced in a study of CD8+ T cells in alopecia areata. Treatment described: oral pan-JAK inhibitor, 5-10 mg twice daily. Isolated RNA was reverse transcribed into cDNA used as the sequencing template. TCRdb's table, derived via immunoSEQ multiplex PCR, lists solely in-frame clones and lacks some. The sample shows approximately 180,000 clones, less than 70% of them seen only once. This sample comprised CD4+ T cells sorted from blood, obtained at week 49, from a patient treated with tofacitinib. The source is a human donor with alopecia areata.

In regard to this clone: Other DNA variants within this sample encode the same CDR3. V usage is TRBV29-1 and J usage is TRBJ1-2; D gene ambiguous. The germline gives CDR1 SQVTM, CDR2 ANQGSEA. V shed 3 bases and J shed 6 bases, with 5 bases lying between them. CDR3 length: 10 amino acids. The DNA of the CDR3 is TGCAGCGTTGAGCAGGATGGCTACACCTTC. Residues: CSVEQDGYTF.

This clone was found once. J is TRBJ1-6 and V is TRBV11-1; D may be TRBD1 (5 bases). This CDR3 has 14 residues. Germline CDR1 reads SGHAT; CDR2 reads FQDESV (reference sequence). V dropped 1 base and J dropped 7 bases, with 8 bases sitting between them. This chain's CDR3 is CASSLEGRNSPLHF. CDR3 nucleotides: TGTGCCAGCAGCTTAGAGGGACGGAATTCACCCCTCCACTTT. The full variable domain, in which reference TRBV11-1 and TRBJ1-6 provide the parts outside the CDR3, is EAEVAQSPRYKITEKSQAVAFWCDPISGHATLYWYRQILGQGPELLVQFQDESVVDDSQLPKDRFSAERLKGVDSTLKIQPAELGDSAMYLCASSLEGRNSPLHFGNGTRLTVT.

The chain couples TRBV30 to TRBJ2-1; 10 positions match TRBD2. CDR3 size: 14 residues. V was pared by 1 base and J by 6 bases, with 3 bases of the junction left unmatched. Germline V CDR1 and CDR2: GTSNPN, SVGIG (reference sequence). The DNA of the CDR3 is TGTGCCTGGAGTGCTGGGACTAGCGCCAATGAGCAGTTCTTC. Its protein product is CAWSAGTSANEQFF. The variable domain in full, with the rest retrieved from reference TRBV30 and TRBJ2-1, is SQTIHQWPATLVQPVGSPLSLECTVEGTSNPNLYWYRQAAGRGLQLLFYSVGIGQISSEVPQNLSASRPQDRQFILSSKKLLLSDSGFYLCAWSAGTSANEQFFGPGTRLTVL.

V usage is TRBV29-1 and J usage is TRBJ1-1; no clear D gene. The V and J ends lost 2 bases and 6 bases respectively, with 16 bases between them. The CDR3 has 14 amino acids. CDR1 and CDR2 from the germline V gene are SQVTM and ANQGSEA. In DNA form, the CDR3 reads TGCAGCGTTGAATACCCTAGCATCGGCGCTGAAGCTTTCTTT. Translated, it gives CSVEYPSIGAEAFF.

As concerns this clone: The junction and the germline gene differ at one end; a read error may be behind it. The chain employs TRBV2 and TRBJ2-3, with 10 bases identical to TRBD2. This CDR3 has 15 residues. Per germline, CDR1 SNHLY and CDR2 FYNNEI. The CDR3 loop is CANSVLAGEADTQYF. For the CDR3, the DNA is TGTGCCAACAGTGTTCTAGCGGGGGAGGCAGATACGCAGTATTTT.

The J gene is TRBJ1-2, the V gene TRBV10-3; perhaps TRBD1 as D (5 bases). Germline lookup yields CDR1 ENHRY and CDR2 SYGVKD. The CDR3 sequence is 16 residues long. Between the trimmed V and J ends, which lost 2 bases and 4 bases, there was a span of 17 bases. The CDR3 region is CAISENQAGVGYGYTF. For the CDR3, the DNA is TGTGCCATCAGTGAGAACCAGGCGGGGGTTGGCTATGGCTACACCTTC.

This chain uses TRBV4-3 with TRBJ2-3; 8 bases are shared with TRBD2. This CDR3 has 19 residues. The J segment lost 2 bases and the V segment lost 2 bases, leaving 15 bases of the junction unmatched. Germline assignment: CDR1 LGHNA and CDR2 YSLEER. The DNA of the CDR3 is TGCGCCAGCAGCCAAACCCCCGCGGGGGGTTCCCCTAACACAGATACGCAGTATTTT. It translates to CASSQTPAGGSPNTDTQYF.

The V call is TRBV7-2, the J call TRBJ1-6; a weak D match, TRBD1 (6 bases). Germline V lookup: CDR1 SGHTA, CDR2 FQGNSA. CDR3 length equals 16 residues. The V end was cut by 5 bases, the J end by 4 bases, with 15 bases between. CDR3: CASSPNRVGYNSPLHF. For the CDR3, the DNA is TGTGCCAGCAGCCCTAACAGGGTGGGATATAATTCACCCCTCCACTTT.

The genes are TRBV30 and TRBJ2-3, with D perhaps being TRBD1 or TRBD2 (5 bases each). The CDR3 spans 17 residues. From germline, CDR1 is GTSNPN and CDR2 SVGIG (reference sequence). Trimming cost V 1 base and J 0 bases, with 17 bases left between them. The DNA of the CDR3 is TGTGCCTGGAGTGCGGGGCAGGGATGGGCTAGCACAGATACGCAGTATTTT. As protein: CAWSAGQGWASTDTQYF.

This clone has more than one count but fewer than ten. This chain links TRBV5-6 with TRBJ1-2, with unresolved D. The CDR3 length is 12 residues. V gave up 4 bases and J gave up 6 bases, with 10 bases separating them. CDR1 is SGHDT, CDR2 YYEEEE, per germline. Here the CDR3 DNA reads TGTGCCAGCAGCCGGGAGCCCCATGGCTACACCTTC. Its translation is CASSREPHGYTF.

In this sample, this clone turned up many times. The CDR3 nucleotides read TGTGCCAGTAGTAGGGCAGGACGAGGAAATTGGTACACTGAAGCTTTCTTT. It codes for CASSRAGRGNWYTEAFF. The genes are TRBV19 and TRBJ1-1; D unresolved. Trimming left V 4 bases short and J 3 bases short, with 21 bases between. The CDR3 is 17 residues long. CDR1 and CDR2 (germline): LNHDA, SQIVND (reference sequence).

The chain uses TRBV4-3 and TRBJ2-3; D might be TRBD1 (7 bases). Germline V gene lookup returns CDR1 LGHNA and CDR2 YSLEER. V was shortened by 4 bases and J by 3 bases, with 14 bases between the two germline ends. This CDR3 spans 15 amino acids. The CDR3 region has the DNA TGCGCCAGCAGCCCACAGGGGACTTCGACAGATACGCAGTATTTT. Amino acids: CASSPQGTSTDTQYF.

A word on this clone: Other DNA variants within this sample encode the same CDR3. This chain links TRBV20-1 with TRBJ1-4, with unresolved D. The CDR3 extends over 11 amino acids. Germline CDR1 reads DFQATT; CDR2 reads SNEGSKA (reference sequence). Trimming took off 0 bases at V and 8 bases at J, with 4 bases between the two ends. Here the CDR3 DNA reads TGCAGTGCTAGAGATCGAGAAAAACTGTTTTTT. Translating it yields CSARDREKLFF.

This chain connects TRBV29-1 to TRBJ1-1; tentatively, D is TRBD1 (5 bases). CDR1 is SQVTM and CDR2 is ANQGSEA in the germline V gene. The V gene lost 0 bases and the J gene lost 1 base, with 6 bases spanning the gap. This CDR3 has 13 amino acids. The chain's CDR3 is CSVEDRGNTEAFF. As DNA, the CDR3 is TGCAGCGTTGAAGATAGGGGGAACACTGAAGCTTTCTTT.

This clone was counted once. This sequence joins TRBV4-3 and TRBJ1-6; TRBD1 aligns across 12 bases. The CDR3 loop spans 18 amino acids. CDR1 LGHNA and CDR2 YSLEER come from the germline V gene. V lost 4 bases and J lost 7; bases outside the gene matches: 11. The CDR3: CASSLISGQGAGNSPLHF. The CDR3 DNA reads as TGCGCCAGCAGCCTCATATCGGGACAGGGGGCCGGGAATTCACCCCTCCACTTT.